A single T cell receptor beta chain is shown here with its context. Antigen unknown. This sample stems from a study of PD-1 blockade in mismatch repair-deficient tumors. Study summary: Patients had around 11 mismatch repair-deficient cancer types, all previously treated and progressing.

General study results and limits: Rapid post-treatment expansion, then contraction, generally preceding radiologic response, marked tumor-resident clones.

Measured with immunoSEQ multiplex PCR; TCRdb has only the in-frame clones, and not every one. The table includes over 60,000 clones, approximately 88% detected once. Germline CDR1 SQVTM, CDR2 ANQGSEA. V shed 2 bases, J shed 1 base, and the junction held 8 bases outside the gene matches. This CDR3 spans 16 amino acids. Mismatch repair deficiency was confirmed in all patients, by PCR or immunohistochemistry. Three pembrolizumab responders had their TCRs sequenced. The source of this sequence is an adult with mismatch repair-deficient cancer. Sequencing used peripheral blood, obtained 52 weeks after starting pembrolizumab. This sequence joins TRBV29-1 and TRBJ2-1; 7 nucleotides agree with TRBD1. The CDR3 DNA follows: TGCAGCGTTGAATCCCCGACAGGGACGTCCTACAATGAGCAGTTCTTC. As protein: CSVESPTGTSYNEQFF.